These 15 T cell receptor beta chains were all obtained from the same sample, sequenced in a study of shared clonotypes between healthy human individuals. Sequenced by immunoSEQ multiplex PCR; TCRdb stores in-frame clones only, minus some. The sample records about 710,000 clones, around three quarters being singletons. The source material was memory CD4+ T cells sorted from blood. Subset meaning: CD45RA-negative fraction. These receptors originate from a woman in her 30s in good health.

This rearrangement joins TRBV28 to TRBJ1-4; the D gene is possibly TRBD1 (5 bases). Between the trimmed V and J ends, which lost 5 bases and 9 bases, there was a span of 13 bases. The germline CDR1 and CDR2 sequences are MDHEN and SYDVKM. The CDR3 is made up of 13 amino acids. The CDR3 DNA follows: TGTGCCAGCAGTCCCCAGGGACGAAAAAAACTGTTTTTT. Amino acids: CASSPQGRKKLFF.

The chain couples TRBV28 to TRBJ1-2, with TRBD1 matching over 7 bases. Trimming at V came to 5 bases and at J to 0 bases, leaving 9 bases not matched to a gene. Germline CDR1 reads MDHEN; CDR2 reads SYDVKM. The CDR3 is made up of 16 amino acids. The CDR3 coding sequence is TGTGCCAGCAGTGAACCACAGGGGACTGCTAACTATGGCTACACCTTC. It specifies CASSEPQGTANYGYTF.

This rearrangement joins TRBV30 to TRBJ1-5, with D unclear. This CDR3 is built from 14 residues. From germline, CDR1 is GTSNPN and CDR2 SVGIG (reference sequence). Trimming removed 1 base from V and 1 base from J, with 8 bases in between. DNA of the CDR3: TGTGCCTGGAGTGGTGGACGGAGCAATCAGCCCCAGCATTTT. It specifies CAWSGGRSNQPQHF.

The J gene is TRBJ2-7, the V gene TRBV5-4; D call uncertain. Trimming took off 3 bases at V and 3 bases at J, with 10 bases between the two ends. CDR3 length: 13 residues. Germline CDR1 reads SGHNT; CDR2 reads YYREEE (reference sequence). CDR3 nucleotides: TGTGCCAGCAGCTCCGATCCCCTCTACGAGCAGTACTTC. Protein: CASSSDPLYEQYF.

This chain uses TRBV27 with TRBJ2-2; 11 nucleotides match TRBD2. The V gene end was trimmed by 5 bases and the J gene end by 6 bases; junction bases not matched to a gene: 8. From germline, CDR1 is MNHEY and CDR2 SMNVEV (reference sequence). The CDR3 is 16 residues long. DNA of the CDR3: TGTGCCAGCAGTGCTACCGGGACTAGCGGCCCCGGGGAGCTGTTTTTT. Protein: CASSATGTSGPGELFF.

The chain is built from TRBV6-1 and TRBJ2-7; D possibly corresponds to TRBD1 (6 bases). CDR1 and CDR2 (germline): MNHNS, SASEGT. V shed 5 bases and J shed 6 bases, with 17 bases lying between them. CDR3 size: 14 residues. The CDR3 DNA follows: TGTGCCAGCAGTAATGACAGGAAGGTCGGCGAGCAGTACTTC. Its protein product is CASSNDRKVGEQYF.

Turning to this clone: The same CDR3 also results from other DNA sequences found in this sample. The CDR3 sequence: CASSERGADTQYF. DNA for the CDR3: TGCGCCAGCAGTGAGCGAGGTGCAGATACGCAGTATTTT. This chain joins TRBV10-1 and TRBJ2-3; the D is unclear. Germline V gene sequence: CDR1 WNHNN, CDR2 SYGVQD (reference sequence). The ends were cut back, 2 bases at V and 4 bases at J, with 7 bases in the middle. The CDR3 loop spans 13 amino acids.

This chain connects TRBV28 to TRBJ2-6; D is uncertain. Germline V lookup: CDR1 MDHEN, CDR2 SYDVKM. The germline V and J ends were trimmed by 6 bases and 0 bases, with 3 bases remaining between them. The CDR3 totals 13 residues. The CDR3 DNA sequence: TGTGCCAGCAGAAACTCTGGGGCCAACGTCCTGACTTTC. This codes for CASRNSGANVLTF.

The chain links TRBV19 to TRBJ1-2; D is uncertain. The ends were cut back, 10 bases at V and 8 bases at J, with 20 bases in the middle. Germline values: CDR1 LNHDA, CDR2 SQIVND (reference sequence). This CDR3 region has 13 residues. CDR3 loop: CATRPQWRLGYTF. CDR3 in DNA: TGTGCCACCCGACCGCAGTGGAGGCTCGGCTACACCTTC. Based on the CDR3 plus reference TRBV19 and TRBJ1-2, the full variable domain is DGGITQSPKYLFRKEGQNVTLSCEQNLNHDAMYWYRQDPGQGLRLIYYSQIVNDFQKGDIAEGYSVSREKKESFPLTVTSAQKNPTAFYLCATRPQWRLGYTFGSGTRLTVV.

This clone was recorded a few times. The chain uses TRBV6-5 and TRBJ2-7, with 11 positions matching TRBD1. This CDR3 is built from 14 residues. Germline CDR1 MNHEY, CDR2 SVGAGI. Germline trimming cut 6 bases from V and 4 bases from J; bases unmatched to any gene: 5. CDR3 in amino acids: CASRPGTGGYEQYF. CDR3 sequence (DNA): TGTGCCAGCAGGCCCGGGACAGGGGGGTACGAGCAGTACTTC.

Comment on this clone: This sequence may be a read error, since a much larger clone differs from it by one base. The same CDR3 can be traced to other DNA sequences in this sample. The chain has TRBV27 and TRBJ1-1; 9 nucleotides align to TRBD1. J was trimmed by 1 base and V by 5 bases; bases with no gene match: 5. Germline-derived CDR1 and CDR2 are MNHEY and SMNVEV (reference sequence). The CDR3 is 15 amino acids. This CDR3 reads CASSNPGQGNTEAFF. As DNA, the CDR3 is TGTGCCAGCAGTAATCCGGGACAGGGGAACACTGAAGCTTTCTTT.

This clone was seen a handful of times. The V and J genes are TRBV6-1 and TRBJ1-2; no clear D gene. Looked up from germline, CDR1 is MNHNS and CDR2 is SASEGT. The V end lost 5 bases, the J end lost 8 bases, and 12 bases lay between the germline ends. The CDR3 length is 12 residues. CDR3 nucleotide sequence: TGTGCCAGCAGTCTGTCCGTAAGAGGCTACACCTTC. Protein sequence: CASSLSVRGYTF.

CDR3 in amino acids: CSVGGAATDTQYF. CDR3 in DNA: TGCAGCGTTGGCGGAGCAGCAACAGATACGCAGTATTTT. V is TRBV29-1 and J is TRBJ2-3; the D is unclear. Germline assignment: CDR1 SQVTM and CDR2 ANQGSEA. The CDR3 extends over 13 amino acids. V was cut by 4 bases and J by 3 bases, with 11 bases left in between.

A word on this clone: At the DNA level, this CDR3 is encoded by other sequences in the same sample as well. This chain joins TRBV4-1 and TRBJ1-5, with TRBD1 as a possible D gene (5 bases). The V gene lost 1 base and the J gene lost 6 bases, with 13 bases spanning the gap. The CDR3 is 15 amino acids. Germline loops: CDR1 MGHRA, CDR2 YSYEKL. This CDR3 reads CASSQGQGAGQPQHF. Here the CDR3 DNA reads TGCGCCAGCAGCCAAGGGCAGGGTGCGGGTCAGCCCCAGCATTTT.

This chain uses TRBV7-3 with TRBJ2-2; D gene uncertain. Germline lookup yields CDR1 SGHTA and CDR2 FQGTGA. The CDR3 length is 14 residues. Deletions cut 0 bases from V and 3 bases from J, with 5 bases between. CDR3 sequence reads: CASSLTSYTGELFF. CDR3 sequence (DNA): TGTGCCAGCAGCTTAACGTCGTACACCGGGGAGCTGTTTTTT.